This T cell receptor beta chain was sequenced in a study of blood T cell repertoires in COVID-19. Measured with immunoSEQ multiplex PCR; TCRdb has only the in-frame clones, and not every one. The sample records a few hundred thousand clones, 88% being singletons. Trimming stripped 2 bases from V and 3 bases from J, with 5 bases between. This CDR3 is built from 12 residues. CDR1 and CDR2 (germline): SGHNT, YYREEE (reference sequence). The receptor's source is a man aged 60-69 years who had recovered from COVID-19. The rearrangement links TRBV5-4 to TRBJ1-2; D gene uncertain. Material for sequencing was peripheral blood. The CDR3 nucleotides are TGTGCCAGCAGCTTAACTGACTATGGCTACACCTTC. This codes for CASSLTDYGYTF.